These T cell receptor beta chains were read from a single sample in a study of cytomegalovirus exposure and HLA in healthy donors. TCRdb's table, derived via immunoSEQ multiplex PCR, lists solely in-frame clones and lacks some. The sample has 100,000 to 150,000 clones, roughly three quarters seen once; the top ten hold approximately 0.94%. Sequenced: PBMCs. The receptors shown here come from an older woman in good health and CMV-seronegative. Both conserved end residues are part of each CDR3. A D gene is named only where the DNA matches it firmly. Only some rows state a clone size, as once, few, many or a class for expanded clones.

J gene | V gene | clone size | D gene | CDR3 DNA | CDR3 protein
TRBJ1-1 | TRBV27 | . | TRBD1 | TGTGCCAGCAGTTTTCTCACGGGACAGGGGAACACTGAAGCTTTCTTT | CASSFLTGQGNTEAFF
TRBJ2-7 | TRBV10-1 | few | TRBD1 | TGCGCCAGCAGCCCCCGACAGGGGAACTACGAGCAGTACTTC | CASSPRQGNYEQYF
TRBJ2-3 | TRBV11-1 | . | TRBD1 | TGTGCCAGCAGCCCCCAGGGGGCGGCCACAGATACGCAGTATTTT | CASSPQGAATDTQYF
TRBJ2-5 | TRBV4-1 | . | TRBD2 | TGCGCCAGCAGCCAACTCTTTACGCCGGGACTAGGCTCGCGAGAGACCCAGTACTTC | CASSQLFTPGLGSRETQYF
TRBJ2-5 | TRBV15 | few | . | TGTGCCACCAGCAGAGATAGGGGGGAGACCCAGTACTTC | CATSRDRGETQYF
TRBJ1-2 | TRBV15 | few | TRBD1 | TGTGCCACCAGCAGGACAGGGAATGGCTACACCTTC | CATSRTGNGYTF
TRBJ1-1 | TRBV7-3 | few | . | TGTGCCAGCAGCTTATTGAGAGTGAACACTGAAGCTTTCTTT | CASSLLRVNTEAFF
TRBJ2-5 | TRBV5-1 | . | TRBD2 | TGCGCCAGCAGCCCAAGTAGCGGGAGGTACCAAGAGACCCAGTACTTC | CASSPSSGRYQETQYF
TRBJ2-1 | TRBV7-3 | . | . | TGTGCCAGCAGCCCGAGACAAACCGCTTTGGACAATGAGCAGTTCTTC | CASSPRQTALDNEQFF
TRBJ2-5 | TRBV11-2 | . | . | TGTGCCAGCAGCTCTCTACGGGGTGGGGAGACCCAGTACTTC | CASSSLRGGETQYF
TRBJ1-3 | TRBV10-2 | once | TRBD1 | TGCGCCACCGGGACAGGGGGCCGCTCTGGAAACACCATATATTTT | CATGTGGRSGNTIYF
TRBJ1-2 | TRBV5-4 | . | TRBD1 | TGTGCCAGCAGCTTATTAGTTCGGACAGGACTTTATGGCTACACCTTC | CASSLLVRTGLYGYTF
TRBJ1-2 | TRBV5-4 | once | . | TGTGCCAGCAGTCTGGCATGGCCCTATGGCTACACCTTC | CASSLAWPYGYTF
TRBJ1-1 | TRBV19 | . | . | TGTGCCAGTAGTATCAAGAGGGAGGGGCACACTGAAGCTTTCTTT | CASSIKREGHTEAFF
TRBJ2-2 | TRBV28 | few | TRBD1 | TGTGCCAGCAGTTTAGGACAGGGCAGCACCGGGGAGCTGTTTTTT | CASSLGQGSTGELFF
TRBJ1-2 | TRBV13 | . | . | TGTGCCAGCAGCATCGGCGGGCGGGAGGACTATGGCTACACCTTC | CASSIGGREDYGYTF
TRBJ2-7 | TRBV28 | . | . | TGTGCCAGCAGTTTAATCTTCAGGGGACACTACGAGCAGTACTTC | CASSLIFRGHYEQYF
TRBJ1-2 | TRBV11-1 | few | . | TGTGCCAGCAGCACCAGTGGGGGCCTCTATGGCTACACCTTC | CASSTSGGLYGYTF
TRBJ2-7 | TRBV7-9 | . | TRBD1 | TGTGCCAGCAGCCCCGGGACAGCTGCCCTTTATCCCTACGAGCAGTACTTC | CASSPGTAALYPYEQYF
TRBJ2-7 | TRBV6-4 | . | TRBD1 | TGTGCCAGCCATAGGACAGGCTACGAGCAGCACTTC | CASHRTGYEQHF
TRBJ1-1 | TRBV29-1 | few | . | TGCAGCGTTGGAGGTCGCGCCTTGAACACTGAAGCTTTCTTT | CSVGGRALNTEAFF
TRBJ1-2 | TRBV27 | . | . | TGTGCCAGCAGGCCTTTGGGGGGACGATCTAACTATGGCTACACCTTC | CASRPLGGRSNYGYTF
TRBJ1-2 | TRBV2 | . | . | TGTGCCAGCATTGACGGGAACTATGGCTACACCTTC | CASIDGNYGYTF
TRBJ2-5 | TRBV2 | few | TRBD1 | TGTGCCAGCAGAGTCCGGGACAGGGGGCAAGAGACCCAGTACTTC | CASRVRDRGQETQYF
TRBJ2-2 | TRBV25-1 | . | . | TGTGCCACCCTAGGGGCACGTGGGGCCGGGGAGCTGTTTTTT | CATLGARGAGELFF
TRBJ2-7 | TRBV19 | . | TRBD1 | TGTGCCACGGGACAGGGTTCCTACGAGCAGTACTTC | CATGQGSYEQYF
TRBJ2-5 | TRBV7-7 | few | . | TGTGCCAGCAGCTTAGCTGGAGAACAAGAGACCCAGTACTTC | CASSLAGEQETQYF
TRBJ1-2 | TRBV18 | . | . | TGTGCCAGCTCACCACCGGGCCTTCGGGGCTATGGCTACACCTTC | CASSPPGLRGYGYTF
TRBJ1-5 | TRBV28 | . | . | TGTGCCAGCAGTTTATACCGAACTGGACTAAGCAATCAGCCCCAGCATTTT | CASSLYRTGLSNQPQHF
TRBJ1-5 | TRBV5-1 | . | TRBD1 | TGCGCCAGGAGACGGACAGGGGGGTCCCTACGTCGTCAGCCCCAGCATTTT | CARRRTGGSLRRQPQHF
TRBJ2-5 | TRBV28 | . | . | TGTGCCAGCAGTTTAACGGGGGTAACCCAAGAGACCCAGTACTTC | CASSLTGVTQETQYF
TRBJ2-3 | TRBV5-4 | few | TRBD2 | TGTGCCAGCAGCTTGGTGGGAGCGGGGGAGGATACGCAGTATTTT | CASSLVGAGEDTQYF
TRBJ2-4 | TRBV28 | . | . | TGTGCCAGCAGCTCCTTGGACAACCCAAAAAACATTCAGTACTTC | CASSSLDNPKNIQYF
TRBJ2-7 | TRBV30 | . | TRBD1 | TGTGCCTGGAGGGACTCCGGGACAGGGTCCTACGAGCAGTACTTC | CAWRDSGTGSYEQYF
TRBJ1-1 | TRBV5-6 | . | . | TGTGCCAGCAGCTTGGACGCGGGGAACACTGAAGCTTTCTTT | CASSLDAGNTEAFF
TRBJ1-5 | TRBV28 | . | . | TGTGCCAGCAAACCCCCTTTCGGGTACAATCAGCCCCAGCATTTT | CASKPPFGYNQPQHF
TRBJ1-5 | TRBV28 | . | . | TGTGCCAGCAGTCCGCAGGGGACCCTACCCATGGGATCCAATCAGCCCCAGCATTTT | CASSPQGTLPMGSNQPQHF
TRBJ2-5 | TRBV29-1 | . | . | TGCAGCGGAGGCCGGGGCCAAGAGACCCAGTACTTC | CSGGRGQETQYF
TRBJ1-1 | TRBV7-2 | . | TRBD1 | TGTGCCAGCAGCCCGCGGACAGGCCGGGGGAACACTGAAGCTTTCTTT | CASSPRTGRGNTEAFF
TRBJ1-1 | TRBV20-1 | . | . | TGCACAGGCCTGCTCGACACTGAAGCTTTCTTT | CTGLLDTEAFF
TRBJ2-2 | TRBV18 | . | . | TGTGCCAGCTCACCCGGGTACACCGGGGAGCTGTTTTTT | CASSPGYTGELFF
TRBJ2-1 | TRBV19 | . | . | TGTGCCAGTAGTTTCCTGGGGGGCTACAATGAGCAGTTCTTC | CASSFLGGYNEQFF
TRBJ1-6 | TRBV5-1 | . | TRBD1 | TGCGCCAGCAGCCCCGGGACAGGGGATAAATCACCCCTCCACTTT | CASSPGTGDKSPLHF
TRBJ1-4 | TRBV7-8 | . | . | TGTGCCAGCAGCCCGGTAGAAACTAATGAAAAACTGTTTTTT | CASSPVETNEKLFF
TRBJ1-5 | TRBV19 | . | TRBD1 | TGTGCCAGTAGTGGACAGGGGCATCAGCCCCAGCATTTT | CASSGQGHQPQHF